This paragraph covers one TCR beta chain sequence. The CDR3 is 16 residues long. Trimming removed 0 bases from V and 2 bases from J; junction bases left unmatched: 3. Germline CDR1 and CDR2: MGHRA and YSYEKL. This sample was included in a study of blood T cell repertoires in COVID-19. For the study at large: Whether acute or convalescent, the COVID-19 samples came from the United States, Italy and Spain. T cells, B-cell-depleted T cells, or PBMCs supplied cDNA or gDNA.

The method was immunoSEQ multiplex PCR; TCRdb's version includes in-frame clones alone and lacks a portion of them. The table has 220,000 or so clones, 80% to 90% seen once. V is TRBV4-1 and J is TRBJ2-1; 8 bases align to TRBD2. The receptor comes from a middle-aged man who had recovered from COVID-19. Input material: peripheral blood. CDR3 coding DNA: TGCGCCAGCAGCCAAGATATCGGGGGGGCCTACAATGAGCAGTTCTTC. Protein: CASSQDIGGAYNEQFF.